This T cell receptor beta chain was sequenced for a study of cytotoxic CD8 clonotypes in ibrutinib-treated CLL (dated by TCRdb to about 2021). The study in broad terms: The cohort had ten to twelve relapsed/refractory and around 16 treatment-naive patients; 17 to 18 were IGHV unmutated. Longitudinal samples were obtainable from about 30% of the roughly 90 participants in the trial. Responses were partial in about 25 patients and complete in 2; after median about 68 months follow-up, about 15 stayed in remission and 12 progressed. On average, each sample yielded around 250,000 productive templates and about 100,000 productive rearrangements. Patients were still on ibrutinib when every remission and progressive disease sample was collected. The response samples were drawn at a median of 12 months into treatment, with a range of roughly 6 to 36 months. Cryopreserved peripheral blood mononuclear cells were collected before treatment, at response, and at either disease progression or sustained remission.

This specimen's time point label, per the study, means: progressive disease on ibrutinib. Approximately 2 micrograms of genomic DNA were extracted from cryopreserved PBMCs for TCR beta library preparation. Longitudinal blood samples from CLL patients on ibrutinib monotherapy underwent high-throughput TCR beta sequencing. Patients were enrolled in a phase 2 open-label single-center ibrutinib monotherapy trial. The goal of deep resolution MiSeq sequencing was a depth between 1 in 1 million and 1 in 200,000 T cells, and coverage averaged 10x per clonotype. The immunoSEQ hsTCRB Kit was used to generate the TCR beta libraries. On the study's bioinformatics: The data were analyzed with ImmunoSEQ Analyzer and ImmunoSEQ Data Assistant, and V, D and J gene assignments followed IMGT definitions. Clonality, which ranges from 0 to 1, was calculated as one minus the normalized Shannon entropy of productive rearrangement frequencies. Public clonotype analysis was restricted to overrepresented clonotypes comprising at least 0.05% of each patient's repertoire. Roughly 12 age-matched healthy donor repertoires from immuneACCESS were used as controls for clonality. TCRdb mirrors the immuneACCESS table, restricted to in-frame sequences. Some clones are absent from its copies; in checked studies, under half trace to an unresolved V gene, and the reason for the others is unknown. Clone size and the V and J calls come from that table; the DNA yielded D and trimming. This sample has 150,000 to 200,000 clones in its table, and roughly 90% of those were observed once. Around 2.7% of the sample rests with the top ten.

The CDR3 holds 13 amino acids from the cysteine to the phenylalanine. The sequence is cut down to CDR3 DNA, 39 bases in frame from base 1. The trim is 11 bases for V and 5 bases for J, with a gap of 18 bases between the germline ends. CDR1 and CDR2, per the germline V gene, are MDHEN and SYDVKM. What the research found in general, with its limitations: Sampling times were not matched between sustained-remission and progressing patients, and lymph node repertoires were not studied. Clonality increased at ibrutinib response, stayed stable in sustained remission, and fell back toward baseline at progression. Public clonotypes were rare and either shrank or stayed stable during treatment, and the rise in clonality at ibrutinib response reflected expansion of private clonotypes. Baseline clonality was found to be higher than that of age-matched healthy donors and was strongly correlated with circulating CD8+ T-cell counts.

With respect to this clone: The clone's antigen remains unknown. No base quality information exists; no much larger clone differs at one position.

The sequence came from a human donor with chronic lymphocytic leukemia. The source material was PBMCs, sampled at disease progression, from a patient treated with ibrutinib. The V gene is TRBV28 and the J gene is TRBJ2-5; the D call could be TRBD1 or TRBD2, with each sharing 6 bases. CDR3 region: CALNGGAGETQYF. DNA sequence: TGTGCCTTAAACGGGGGCGCCGGGGAGACCCAGTACTTC.